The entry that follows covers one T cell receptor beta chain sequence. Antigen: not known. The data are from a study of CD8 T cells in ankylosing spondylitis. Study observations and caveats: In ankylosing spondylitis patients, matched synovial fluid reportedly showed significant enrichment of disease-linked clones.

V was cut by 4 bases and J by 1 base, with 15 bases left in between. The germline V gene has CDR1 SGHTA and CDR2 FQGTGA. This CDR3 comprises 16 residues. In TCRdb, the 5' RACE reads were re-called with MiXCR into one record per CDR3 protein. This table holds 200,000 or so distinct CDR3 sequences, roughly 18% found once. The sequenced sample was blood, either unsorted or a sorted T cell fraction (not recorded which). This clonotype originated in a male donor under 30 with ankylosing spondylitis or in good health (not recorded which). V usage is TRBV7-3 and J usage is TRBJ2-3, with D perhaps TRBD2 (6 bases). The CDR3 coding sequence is TGTGCCAGCAGCTGGGCCGGGAGATCTGGCACAGATACGCAGTATTTT. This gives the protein CASSWAGRSGTDTQYF.